The 25 T cell receptor beta chains in this list originate from one sample, sequenced in a study of identical twins. TCRdb redid the calling of the 5' RACE reads with MiXCR, one entry per CDR3 protein. The sample yields 450,000 or so distinct CDR3 sequences, around 15% seen once. The same data also contributed to another study, on yellow fever vaccine responses in identical twins.

The sample was CD4+ T cells sorted from blood. These receptors were obtained from a woman aged 18-29 years in good health.

At least ten counts were recorded for this clonotype. The J gene is TRBJ2-1, the V gene TRBV5-1, with 8 positions matching TRBD2. Germline lookup yields CDR1 SGHRS and CDR2 YFSETQ. The CDR3 has 14 residues. Trimming removed 4 bases from V and 9 bases from J; junction bases left unmatched: 9. The CDR3 reads CASSTGTRGGEQFF. The CDR3 bases are TGCGCCAGCAGCACCGGGACTAGGGGAGGTGAGCAGTTCTTC.

This clonotype was seen only a few times. Here the CDR3 DNA reads TGTGCCAGCAGCTCGGGTCGGGGGGGAAGCACAGATACGCAGTATTTT. Its protein is CASSSGRGGSTDTQYF. V is TRBV7-6 and J is TRBJ2-3; 8 nucleotides line up with TRBD2. The germline gives CDR1 SGHVS, CDR2 FNYEAQ. The CDR3 sequence is 16 residues long. V lost 4 bases and J lost 0; bases outside the gene matches: 6.

This clonotype has only a few counts. The V and J genes are TRBV5-1 and TRBJ2-1, with D unclear. The CDR3 totals 14 residues. Germline V gene sequence: CDR1 SGHRS, CDR2 YFSETQ. V lost 4 bases and J lost 7, with 15 bases in between. The CDR3 loop reads CASSPRPDLNEQFF. The DNA for the CDR3 is TGCGCCAGCAGCCCCCGCCCAGACCTTAATGAGCAGTTCTTC.

This clonotype was found a few times. The chain is built from TRBV3-1 and TRBJ2-5, with TRBD1 identical over 8 bases. The CDR3 is made up of 15 amino acids. The V segment lost 5 bases and the J segment 4 bases; nucleotides outside the gene matches: 9. Germline-derived CDR1 and CDR2 are LGHDT and YNNKEL (reference sequence). The CDR3 region is CASSTRGQIGETQYF. For the CDR3, the DNA is TGTGCCAGCAGCACCAGGGGGCAGATTGGAGAGACCCAGTACTTC.

The J gene is TRBJ1-1, the V gene TRBV20-1; possible D gene TRBD1, 6 bases. Germline V CDR1 and CDR2: DFQATT, SNEGSKA (reference sequence). V lost 7 bases and J lost 3, with 12 bases in between. CDR3 length: 12 residues. CDR3 residues: CSVGGQDTEAFF. Written as DNA, the CDR3 is TGCAGTGTGGGGGGGCAGGACACTGAAGCTTTCTTT.

This clonotype was found a few times. The CDR3 reads CASSQFENRPDTQYF. In DNA form, the CDR3 reads TGCGCCAGCAGCCAATTCGAAAACAGGCCAGATACGCAGTATTTT. V gene TRBV4-1 combines with J gene TRBJ2-3, with D possibly matching TRBD1 (5 bases). The germline V gene has CDR1 MGHRA and CDR2 YSYEKL. The CDR3 covers 15 residues. The germline V and J ends were trimmed by 2 bases and 4 bases, with 13 bases remaining between them.

This clonotype was counted many times. V and J are TRBV12-3 or TRBV12-4 and TRBJ2-7; D unresolved. The CDR3 has 11 amino acids. V gave up 6 bases and J gave up 5 bases, with 8 bases separating them. CDR3 sequence reads: CASSRGNEQYF. The CDR3, as DNA: TGTGCCAGCAGCCGCGGTAACGAGCAGTACTTC.

CDR3 loop: CASSSWAGGTEAFF. CDR3 coding DNA: TGTGCCAGCAGCTCTTGGGCAGGGGGCACTGAAGCTTTCTTT. The chain uses TRBV5-5 and TRBJ1-1, with 7 bases that match TRBD1. The junction had 6 bases not matched to a gene; V was cut back by 3 bases and J by 4 bases. The CDR3 is 14 residues long. Germline-derived CDR1 and CDR2 are SGHKS and YYEKEE (reference sequence).

A few counts support this clonotype. This rearrangement joins TRBV7-9 to TRBJ2-1, with TRBD1 matching over 9 bases. V gave up 4 bases and J gave up 8 bases; unmatched junction bases: 12. Germline V lookup: CDR1 SEHNR, CDR2 FQNEAQ (reference sequence). The CDR3 loop spans 16 amino acids. CDR3 sequence: CASSSIGQGRLDEQFF. The CDR3 DNA sequence: TGTGCCAGCAGCTCTATAGGACAGGGGAGGTTGGATGAGCAGTTCTTC.

The genes are TRBV6-1 and TRBJ2-7; 7 bases agree with TRBD1. CDR1 is MNHNS and CDR2 is SASEGT in the germline V gene. After removal of 6 bases from V and 1 base from J, the junction contained 12 bases not matched to a gene. This CDR3 has 16 amino acids. CDR3: CASRLKYSTGSYEQYF. CDR3 DNA sequence: TGTGCCAGCAGGCTCAAATATTCGACAGGGTCCTACGAGCAGTACTTC.

This clonotype was seen a handful of times. The rearrangement joins TRBV12-3 or TRBV12-4 to TRBJ1-3; D may be TRBD1 (5 bases). Trimming removed 1 base at V and 8 bases at J, with 6 bases between. There are 12 residues in the CDR3. The CDR3, as DNA: TGTGCCAGCAGTTTAGGGGGCGACACCATATATTTT. Its protein product is CASSLGGDTIYF.

This clonotype came up a few times. This sequence joins TRBV20-1 and TRBJ2-3; 10 nucleotides line up with TRBD1. With 6 bases clipped from V and 5 bases from J, the junction kept 14 bases outside the gene matches. Germline V gene data show CDR1 as DFQATT and CDR2 as SNEGSKA (reference sequence). This CDR3 is built from 16 residues. CDR3 coding DNA: TGCAGTGCACAATCCTCCGGGACAGGGGATTTAGATACGCAGTATTTT. It codes for CSAQSSGTGDLDTQYF.

CDR3 sequence reads: CASSEGSGNTQYF. For the CDR3, the DNA is TGTGCCAGCAGTGAAGGTAGCGGGAATACGCAGTATTTT. The chain combines TRBV6-4 with TRBJ2-3; 8 bases agree with TRBD2. Germline V lookup: CDR1 MRHNA, CDR2 SNTAGT. The CDR3 is made up of 13 amino acids. Losses at the gene ends were 3 bases for V and 7 bases for J; bases not matched to a gene: 3.

In its sample, this clonotype was seen many times. V is TRBV25-1 and J is TRBJ2-3, with 7 bases aligning to TRBD1. Germline assignment: CDR1 MGHDK and CDR2 SYGVNS. The ends lost 3 bases at V and 2 bases at J; junction bases unmatched: 5. This CDR3 spans 15 amino acids. CDR3 region: CASSDPGQLTDTQYF. DNA of the CDR3: TGTGCCAGCAGTGATCCGGGACAGCTCACAGATACGCAGTATTTT.

The chain is built from TRBV12-5 and TRBJ2-3; no reliable D call. V shed 5 bases and J shed 3 bases, with 12 bases lying between them. Germline CDR1 is LGHNT and CDR2 is FRNRAP. The CDR3 is 14 amino acids. The CDR3 DNA reads TGTGCTAGTGGTCCCGGGTTTGGTACAGATACGCAGTATTTT. As protein: CASGPGFGTDTQYF.

This clonotype was counted at least ten times. This sequence joins TRBV7-2 and TRBJ2-2; possible D gene TRBD2, 6 bases. Germline V gives CDR1 SGHTA, CDR2 FQGNSA. The V gene lost 5 bases and the J gene lost 4 bases, with 17 bases spanning the gap. The CDR3 extends over 16 amino acids. The CDR3 sequence is CASSPRGSTVTGELFF. The CDR3 region has the DNA TGTGCCAGCAGCCCGCGGGGATCTACGGTCACCGGGGAGCTGTTTTTT.

This rearrangement joins TRBV4-2 to TRBJ2-7; D perhaps matches TRBD2 (6 bases). Looked up from germline, CDR1 is LGHNA and CDR2 is YNFKEQ. Trimming removed 4 bases from V and 2 bases from J, with 15 bases in between. This CDR3 is built from 15 residues. The CDR3 region has the DNA TGTGCCAGCAGCCGTCCTAGCGCCCCTCCCTACGAGCAGTACTTC. This sequence encodes CASSRPSAPPYEQYF.

This clonotype was found a few times. This rearrangement joins TRBV6-1 to TRBJ2-1; D perhaps matches TRBD2 (7 bases). The CDR3 runs to 15 residues. Germline V lookup: CDR1 MNHNS, CDR2 SASEGT. Trimming cost V 6 bases and J 7 bases, with 19 bases left between them. CDR3 DNA: TGTGCCAGCAGCCCCCAGGGGAGGGTTTGGAATGAGCAGTTCTTC. Protein sequence: CASSPQGRVWNEQFF.

The count of this clonotype is one. The chain couples TRBV29-1 to TRBJ2-3; D unresolved. CDR1 and CDR2 from the germline V gene are SQVTM and ANQGSEA. The CDR3 consists of 10 residues. The germline V and J ends were trimmed by 4 bases and 4 bases, with 3 bases remaining between them. The CDR3 sequence: CSVVPDTQYF. CDR3 in DNA: TGCAGCGTTGTGCCAGATACGCAGTATTTT.

The chain has TRBV6-1 and TRBJ2-7; weak D call: TRBD2 (5 bases). The CDR3 is 13 residues long. From germline, CDR1 is MNHNS and CDR2 SASEGT. V dropped 5 bases and J dropped 5 bases, with 13 bases sitting between them. CDR3 nucleotide sequence: TGTGCCAGCAGTCGTGGGAGCGATCACGAGCAGTACTTC. Its translation is CASSRGSDHEQYF.

This clonotype was detected a few times. The chain has TRBV2 and TRBJ1-6, with D unresolved. The CDR3 is made up of 15 amino acids. Trimming stripped 3 bases from V and 9 bases from J, with 15 bases between. CDR1 and CDR2 from the germline V gene are SNHLY and FYNNEI. CDR3 sequence reads: CASSERLPDRSPLHF. The CDR3 coding sequence is TGTGCCAGCAGTGAGAGGTTACCTGATCGTTCACCCCTCCACTTT.

The chain combines TRBV3-1 with TRBJ2-1; 13 nucleotides match TRBD2. The ends lost 2 bases at V and 6 bases at J; junction bases unmatched: 10. The CDR3 consists of 18 residues. Germline CDR1 LGHDT, CDR2 YNNKEL (reference sequence). The CDR3 loop is CASSQQAPGLAGRNEQFF. For the CDR3, the DNA is TGTGCCAGCAGCCAACAAGCCCCGGGACTAGCGGGACGCAATGAGCAGTTCTTC.

This clonotype was seen a handful of times. The J gene is TRBJ2-7, the V gene TRBV3-1; D is tentatively TRBD1 or TRBD2 (5 bases each). CDR1 is LGHDT, CDR2 YNNKEL, per germline (reference sequence). The CDR3 runs to 13 residues. Between the trimmed V and J ends, which lost 1 base and 6 bases, there was a span of 10 bases. The CDR3 DNA follows: TGTGCCAGCAGCCAAGTCCGGGGCTCCGAGCAGTACTTC. It specifies CASSQVRGSEQYF.

This clonotype was seen repeatedly, ten times or more. The chain is built from TRBV27 and TRBJ2-5; 7 nucleotides line up with TRBD2. V lost 4 bases, J lost 4 bases, and 3 bases stayed unmatched. CDR1 and CDR2 from the germline V gene are MNHEY and SMNVEV (reference sequence). The length of the CDR3 is 13 residues. The CDR3 coding sequence is TGTGCCAGCAGTTCAGGACTAGGAGAGACCCAGTACTTC. Translating it yields CASSSGLGETQYF.

V gene TRBV24-1 combines with J gene TRBJ1-2; 7 bases match TRBD1. J was trimmed by 2 bases and V by 3 bases; bases with no gene match: 2. Per the germline V gene, CDR1 is KGHDR and CDR2 is SFDVKD. The CDR3 sequence is 14 residues long. The CDR3 is CATSDPTGNYGYTF. CDR3 nucleotide sequence: TGTGCCACCAGTGATCCGACAGGGAACTATGGCTACACCTTC.